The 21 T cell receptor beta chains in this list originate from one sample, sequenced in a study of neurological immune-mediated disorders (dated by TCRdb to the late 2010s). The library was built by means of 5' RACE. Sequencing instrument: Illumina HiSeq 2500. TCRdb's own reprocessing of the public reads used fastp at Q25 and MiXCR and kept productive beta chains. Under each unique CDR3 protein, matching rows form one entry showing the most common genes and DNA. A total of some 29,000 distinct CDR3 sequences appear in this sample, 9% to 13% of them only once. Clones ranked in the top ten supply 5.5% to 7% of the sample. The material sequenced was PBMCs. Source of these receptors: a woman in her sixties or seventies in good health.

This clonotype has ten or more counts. The CDR3 DNA follows: TGCGCCAGCAGCTGGGAAAGCAATCAGCCCCAGCATTTT. This translates into CASSWESNQPQHF. The rearrangement uses TRBV5-1 and TRBJ1-5; D not resolved. Germline assignment: CDR1 SGHRS and CDR2 YFSETQ. V lost 3 bases and J lost 1, with 5 bases in between. This CDR3 spans 13 amino acids. Looking up the rest from reference TRBV5-1 and TRBJ1-5 gives the full variable domain: KAGVTQTPRYLIKTRGQQVTLSCSPISGHRSVSWYQQTPGQGLQFLFEYFSETQRNKGNFPGRFSGRQFSNSRSEMNVSTLELGDSALYLCASSWESNQPQHFGDGTRLSIL.

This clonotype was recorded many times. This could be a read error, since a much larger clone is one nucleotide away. CDR3 loop: CASSPGAGPNEKLFF. CDR3 bases: TGCGCCAGCAGCCCCGGGGCAGGGCCTAATGAAAAACTGTTTTTT. J is TRBJ1-4 and V is TRBV5-1, with D possibly matching TRBD1 (5 bases). The germline V gene encodes CDR1 SGHRS and CDR2 YFSETQ. With 4 bases removed from V and 3 bases from J, the gap between germline ends came to 13 bases. CDR3 size: 15 residues.

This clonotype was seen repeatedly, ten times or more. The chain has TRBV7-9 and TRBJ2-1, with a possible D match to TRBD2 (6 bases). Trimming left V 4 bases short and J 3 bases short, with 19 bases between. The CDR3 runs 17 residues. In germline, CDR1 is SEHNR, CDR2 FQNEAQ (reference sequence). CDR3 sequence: CASSSGGRRTYYNEQFF. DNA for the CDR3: TGTGCCAGCAGCTCCGGGGGACGCCGGACCTACTACAATGAGCAGTTCTTC. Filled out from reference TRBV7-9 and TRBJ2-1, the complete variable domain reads DTGVSQNPRHKITKRGQNVTFRCDPISEHNRLYWYRQTLGQGPEFLTYFQNEAQLEKSRLLSDRFSAERPKGSFSTLEIQRTEQGDSAMYLCASSSGGRRTYYNEQFFGPGTRLTVL.

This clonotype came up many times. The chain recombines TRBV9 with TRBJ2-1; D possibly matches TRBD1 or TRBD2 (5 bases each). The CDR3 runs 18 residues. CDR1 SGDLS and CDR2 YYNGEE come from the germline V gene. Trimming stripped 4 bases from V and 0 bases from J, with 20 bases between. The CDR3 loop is CASSLTERFSSSYNEQFF. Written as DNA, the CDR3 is TGTGCCAGCAGCCTGACAGAGCGGTTCTCGAGCTCCTACAATGAGCAGTTCTTC.

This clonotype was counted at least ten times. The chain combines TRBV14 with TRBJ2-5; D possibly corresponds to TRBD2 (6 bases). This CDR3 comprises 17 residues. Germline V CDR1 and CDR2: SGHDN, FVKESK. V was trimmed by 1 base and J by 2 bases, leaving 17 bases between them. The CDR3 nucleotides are TGTGCCAGCAGCCAAGGCTGGGGGGAAGTAGATCAAGAGACCCAGTACTTC. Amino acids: CASSQGWGEVDQETQYF.

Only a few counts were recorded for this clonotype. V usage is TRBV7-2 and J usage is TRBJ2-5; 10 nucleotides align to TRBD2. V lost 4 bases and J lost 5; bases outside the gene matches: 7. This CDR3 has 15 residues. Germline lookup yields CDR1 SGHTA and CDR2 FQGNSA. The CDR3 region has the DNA TGTGCCAGCAGCTCTGAAGCGGGGGGGACTGAGACCCAGTACTTC. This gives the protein CASSSEAGGTETQYF.

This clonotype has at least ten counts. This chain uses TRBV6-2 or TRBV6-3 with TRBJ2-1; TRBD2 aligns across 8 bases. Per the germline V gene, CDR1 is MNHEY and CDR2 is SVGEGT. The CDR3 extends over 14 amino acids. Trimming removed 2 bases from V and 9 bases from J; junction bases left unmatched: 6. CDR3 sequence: CASSYKRGFGEQFF. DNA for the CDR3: TGTGCCAGCAGTTACAAGCGGGGGTTCGGTGAGCAGTTCTTC.

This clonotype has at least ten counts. The CDR3 region is CATSRGENYGYTF. CDR3 nucleotide sequence: TGTGCCACCAGCAGAGGCGAAAACTATGGCTACACCTTC. The chain combines TRBV15 with TRBJ1-2, with D unclear. V shed 1 base and J shed 2 bases, with 5 bases lying between them. In germline, CDR1 is LNHNV, CDR2 YYDKDF (reference sequence). This CDR3 is 13 amino acids long.

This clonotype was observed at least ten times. As DNA, the CDR3 is TGTGCCAGCAGACAACCCAGGGGGCGAGGTGGCTACACCTTC. As protein: CASRQPRGRGGYTF. The chain links TRBV7-2 to TRBJ1-2; TRBD1 aligns across 8 bases. The CDR3 extends over 14 amino acids. Looked up from germline, CDR1 is SGHTA and CDR2 is FQGNSA. J gave up 7 bases and V 6 bases, and 10 bases lay outside the gene matches.

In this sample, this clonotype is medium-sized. CDR3 DNA: TGTGCCATCAGTGAGGGAGGTCCCGGTGGCTACACCTTC. Amino acid sequence: CAISEGGPGGYTF. This chain joins TRBV10-3 and TRBJ1-2; D gene ambiguous. Trimming took off 2 bases at V and 7 bases at J, with 11 bases between the two ends. This CDR3 is 13 amino acids long. Per germline, CDR1 ENHRY and CDR2 SYGVKD.

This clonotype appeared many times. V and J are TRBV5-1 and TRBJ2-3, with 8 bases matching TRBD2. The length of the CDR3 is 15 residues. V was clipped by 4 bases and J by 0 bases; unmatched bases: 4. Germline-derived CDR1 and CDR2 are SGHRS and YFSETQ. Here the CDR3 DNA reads TGCGCCAGCAGCCTAGCGGGCTTTAGCACAGATACGCAGTATTTT. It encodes CASSLAGFSTDTQYF.

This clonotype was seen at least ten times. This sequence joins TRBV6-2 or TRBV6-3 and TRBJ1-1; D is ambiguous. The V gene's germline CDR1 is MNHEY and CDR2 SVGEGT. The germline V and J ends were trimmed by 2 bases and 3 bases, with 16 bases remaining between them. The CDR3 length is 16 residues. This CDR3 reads CASSYQTRDLYTEAFF. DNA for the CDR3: TGTGCCAGCAGTTACCAAACAAGGGATTTGTACACTGAAGCTTTCTTT.

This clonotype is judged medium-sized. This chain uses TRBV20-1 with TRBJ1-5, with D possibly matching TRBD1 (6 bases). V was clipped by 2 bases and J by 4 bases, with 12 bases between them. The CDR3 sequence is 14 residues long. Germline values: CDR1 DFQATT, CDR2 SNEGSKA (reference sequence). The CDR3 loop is CSARSGGRNQPQHF. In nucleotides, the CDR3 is TGCAGTGCTAGAAGCGGGGGCAGGAATCAGCCCCAGCATTTT.

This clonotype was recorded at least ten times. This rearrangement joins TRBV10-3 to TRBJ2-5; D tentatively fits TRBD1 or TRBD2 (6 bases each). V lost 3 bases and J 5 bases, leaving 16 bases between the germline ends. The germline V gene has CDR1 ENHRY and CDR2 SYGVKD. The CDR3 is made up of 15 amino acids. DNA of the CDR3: TGTGCCATCAGTGACGAGGGGGGCGCCCAGGAGACCCAGTACTTC. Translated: CAISDEGGAQETQYF.

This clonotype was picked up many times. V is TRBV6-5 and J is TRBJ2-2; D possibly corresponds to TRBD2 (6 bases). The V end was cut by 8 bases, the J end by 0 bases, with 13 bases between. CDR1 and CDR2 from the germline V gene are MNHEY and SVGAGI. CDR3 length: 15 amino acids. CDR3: CASRVGGTNTGELFF. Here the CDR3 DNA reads TGTGCCAGCCGGGTCGGGGGTACGAACACCGGGGAGCTGTTTTTT.

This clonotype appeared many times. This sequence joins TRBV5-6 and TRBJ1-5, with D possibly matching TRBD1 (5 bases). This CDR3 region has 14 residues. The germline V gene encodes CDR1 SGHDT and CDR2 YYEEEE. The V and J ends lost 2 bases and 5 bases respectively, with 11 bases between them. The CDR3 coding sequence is TGTGCCAGCAGCTTAGGCAGGGTTGATCAGCCCCAGCATTTT. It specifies CASSLGRVDQPQHF.

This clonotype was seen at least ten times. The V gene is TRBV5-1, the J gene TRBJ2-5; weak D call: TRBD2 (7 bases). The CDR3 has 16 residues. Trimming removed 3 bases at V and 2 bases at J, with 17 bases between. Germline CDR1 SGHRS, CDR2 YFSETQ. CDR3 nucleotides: TGCGCCAGCAGCTGGGAGGGCGGGGGCCATCAAGAGACCCAGTACTTC. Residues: CASSWEGGGHQETQYF.

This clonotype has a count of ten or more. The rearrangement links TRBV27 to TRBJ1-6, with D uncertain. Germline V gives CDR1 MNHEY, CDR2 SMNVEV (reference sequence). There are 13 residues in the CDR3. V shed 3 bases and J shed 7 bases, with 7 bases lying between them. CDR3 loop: CASSLSRNSPLHF. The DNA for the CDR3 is TGTGCCAGCAGTTTGTCCCGAAATTCACCCCTCCACTTT.

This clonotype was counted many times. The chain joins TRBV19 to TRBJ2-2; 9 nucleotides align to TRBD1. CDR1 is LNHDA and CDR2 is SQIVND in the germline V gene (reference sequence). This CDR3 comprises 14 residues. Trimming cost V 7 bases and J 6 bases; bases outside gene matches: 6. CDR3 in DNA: TGTGCCAGTACCCAACAGGGGGCGGCCGGGGAGCTGTTTTTT. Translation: CASTQQGAAGELFF.

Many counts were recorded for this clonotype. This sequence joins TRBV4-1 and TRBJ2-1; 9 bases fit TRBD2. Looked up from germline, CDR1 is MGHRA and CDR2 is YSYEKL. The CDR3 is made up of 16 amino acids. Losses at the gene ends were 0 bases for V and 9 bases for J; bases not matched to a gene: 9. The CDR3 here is CASSQDAASGVREQFF. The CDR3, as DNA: TGCGCCAGCAGCCAAGATGCGGCTAGCGGGGTCCGTGAGCAGTTCTTC.

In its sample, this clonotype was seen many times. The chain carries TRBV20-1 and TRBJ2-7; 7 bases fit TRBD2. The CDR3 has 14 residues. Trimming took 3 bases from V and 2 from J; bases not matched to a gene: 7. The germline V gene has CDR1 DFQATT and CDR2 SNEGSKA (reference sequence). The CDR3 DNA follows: TGCAGTGCTAGCTCCGGCGGGGGAACCTACGAGCAGTACTTC. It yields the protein CSASSGGGTYEQYF.